The 11 T cell receptor beta chains in this list originate from one sample, sequenced in a study of regulatory T cells in long-lasting Graves disease. Both iRepertoire HTBI primers and Arm-PCR of CDR3 regions were used to build the TCR beta libraries. TCRdb passed the multiplex PCR reads through MiXCR, listing each CDR3 protein once. The data contain 440,000 or so distinct CDR3 sequences, around 15% of them seen just once; the ten biggest clones take up roughly 10%. The sample's time point: newly diagnosed GD, antithyroid drugs for less than 3 months. PBMC-extracted RNA yielded the TCR library. These data were also filed under a second study, of T cells in Graves' hyperthyroidism and ophthalmopathy.

The sample here was peripheral blood mononuclear cells (PBMCs), taken at new diagnosis, from a patient treated with antithyroid drugs. The receptors shown here come from a woman younger than 45 with Graves disease.

This clonotype was counted ten times or more. This chain connects TRBV2 to TRBJ2-3; 10 nucleotides line up with TRBD2. The CDR3 has 15 amino acids. The junction had 7 bases not matched to a gene; V was cut back by 8 bases and J by 2 bases. Germline V gene data show CDR1 as SNHLY and CDR2 as FYNNEI. CDR3 DNA: TGTGCCAGCTCCGGGACTAGCGCATACACAGATACGCAGTATTTT. This encodes CASSGTSAYTDTQYF. Using reference TRBV2 and TRBJ2-3 for the parts outside the CDR3, the full variable domain is EPEVTQTPSHQVTQMGQEVILRCVPISNHLYFYWYRQILGQKVEFLVSFYNNEISEKSEIFDDQFSVERPDGSNFTLKIRSTKLEDSAMYFCASSGTSAYTDTQYFGPGTRLTVL.

Comment on this clonotype: This may be a read error: a much more frequent sequence differs by one nucleotide. This chain uses TRBV5-1 with TRBJ2-1, with D perhaps TRBD2 (5 bases). The V end was cut by 4 bases, the J end by 3 bases, with 14 bases between. The length of the CDR3 is 15 residues. CDR1 SGHRS and CDR2 YFSETQ come from the germline V gene. In nucleotides, the CDR3 is TGCGCCAGCAGCCCGGGATTCCTAAACTACAATGAGCAGTTCTTC. The encoded protein is CASSPGFLNYNEQFF.

The table lists this clonotype with many counts. This sequence joins TRBV7-8 and TRBJ2-5; 12 bases are shared with TRBD2. With 5 bases clipped from V and 4 bases from J, the junction kept 17 bases outside the gene matches. The V gene's germline CDR1 is SGHVS and CDR2 FQNEAQ. CDR3 length equals 19 residues. CDR3 nucleotides: TGTGCCAGCAGCGCCAGGACTAGCGGGACAGCCTACCCCCCAGAGACCCAGTACTTC. Amino acid sequence: CASSARTSGTAYPPETQYF.

The rearrangement links TRBV12-3 or TRBV12-4 to TRBJ1-2, with a tentative D call TRBD1 (5 bases). CDR3 size: 12 residues. V was shortened by 3 bases and J by 8 bases, with 10 bases between the two germline ends. In DNA form, the CDR3 reads TGTGCCAGCAGTTTCAAACGACAGGGCTACACCTTC. Translated, it gives CASSFKRQGYTF.

This clonotype has ten or more counts. CDR3 in amino acids: CASRQASYEQYF. Written as DNA, the CDR3 is TGTGCCAGCAGACAGGCCTCCTACGAGCAGTACTTC. This chain uses TRBV6-1 with TRBJ2-7; the D gene is possibly TRBD1 (5 bases). The CDR3 is 12 residues long. With 6 bases removed from V and 0 bases from J, the gap between germline ends came to 6 bases. Germline V lookup: CDR1 MNHNS, CDR2 SASEGT.

The J gene is TRBJ1-1, the V gene TRBV25-1; D ambiguous. This CDR3 spans 15 amino acids. With 1 base removed from V and 6 bases from J, the gap between germline ends came to 15 bases. Looked up from germline, CDR1 is MGHDK and CDR2 is SYGVNS. The CDR3 DNA is TGTGCCAGCAGTGAATTGAGAGGGCTAGCGGCTGAAGCTTTCTTT. Its protein is CASSELRGLAAEAFF.

This clonotype was detected ten times or more. J is TRBJ1-4 and V is TRBV7-8, with D unresolved. This CDR3 is built from 13 residues. V was shortened by 1 base and J by 11 bases, with 11 bases between the two germline ends. The germline V gene has CDR1 SGHVS and CDR2 FQNEAQ. The CDR3 region has the DNA TGTGCCAGCAGCTTAGTAGACTTGGGGAAACTGTTTTTT. Encoded protein: CASSLVDLGKLFF.

This clonotype was seen ten or more times. The chain recombines TRBV28 with TRBJ2-7, with a possible D match to TRBD1 (6 bases). V lost 8 bases and J 0 bases, leaving 11 bases between the germline ends. Germline V lookup: CDR1 MDHEN, CDR2 SYDVKM. This CDR3 spans 13 amino acids. The CDR3 loop is CASQGTGSYEQYF. CDR3 bases: TGTGCCAGCCAGGGGACGGGCTCCTACGAGCAGTACTTC. Full variable domain (rest looked up from reference TRBV28 and TRBJ2-7): DVKVTQSSRYLVKRTGEKVFLECVQDMDHENMFWYRQDPGLGLRLIYFSYDVKMKEKGDIPEGYSVSREKKERFSLILESASTNQTSMYLCASQGTGSYEQYFGPGTRLTVT.

This clonotype was found many times. The gene calls are TRBV6-1 and TRBJ2-7, with 8 positions matching TRBD2. Germline assignment: CDR1 MNHNS and CDR2 SASEGT. The CDR3 length is 13 residues. V was pared by 10 bases and J by 4 bases, with 9 bases of the junction left unmatched. CDR3 DNA sequence: TGTGCCAACTCAGCGGGAGTTGGATACGAGCAGTACTTC. It yields the protein CANSAGVGYEQYF.

This clonotype showed up many times. The chain couples TRBV3-1 to TRBJ2-7; D remains ambiguous. V was trimmed by 3 bases and J by 5 bases, leaving 17 bases between them. Germline V CDR1 and CDR2: LGHDT, YNNKEL (reference sequence). The CDR3 has 15 amino acids. The CDR3 loop is CASSHLTDPADEQYF. As DNA, the CDR3 is TGTGCCAGCAGCCACTTAACCGACCCGGCCGACGAGCAGTACTTC.

J is TRBJ2-5 and V is TRBV20-1, with 9 bases matching TRBD2. CDR1 DFQATT and CDR2 SNEGSKA come from the germline V gene (reference sequence). V dropped 7 bases and J dropped 7; count of bases not matched to a gene: 13. The CDR3 is 14 residues long. The CDR3 protein is CSGTQREVRGTQYF. CDR3 nucleotide sequence: TGCAGTGGCACGCAGCGGGAGGTGAGGGGGACCCAGTACTTC.